The 24 T cell receptor beta chains below all came from one sample that was sequenced in a study of blood T cell repertoires in COVID-19. Libraries were prepared by immunoSEQ multiplex PCR; TCRdb keeps only in-frame clonotypes and omits some of them. The sample lists around 300,000 clones, 87% occurring once. Sequenced: peripheral blood. All receptors derive from a man aged 50-60 years with active or convalescent COVID-19.

The rearrangement uses TRBV18 and TRBJ1-6; 7 bases align to TRBD1. The CDR3 spans 16 residues. Trimming removed 1 base from V and 9 bases from J; junction bases left unmatched: 9. Germline CDR1 is KGHSH and CDR2 is LQKENI. The CDR3 loop is CASSPRPGQTSSPLHF. CDR3 DNA: TGTGCCAGCTCACCACGCCCGGGACAGACAAGTTCACCCCTCCACTTT.

The chain couples TRBV6-5 to TRBJ1-4, with D perhaps matching TRBD1 (6 bases). Germline values: CDR1 MNHEY, CDR2 SVGAGI. The CDR3 loop spans 15 amino acids. Trimming removed 7 bases at V and 2 bases at J, with 14 bases between. Here the CDR3 DNA reads TGTGCCAGCACCTCCCTGGGGGCGACTAATGAAAAACTGTTTTTT. This sequence encodes CASTSLGATNEKLFF.

This clone showed up just once. The V gene is TRBV7-2, the J gene TRBJ2-2; perhaps TRBD1 as D (7 bases). Trimming pared 1 base from V and 5 bases from J, leaving 11 bases between. Germline V gives CDR1 SGHTA, CDR2 FQGNSA. The length of the CDR3 is 15 residues. The CDR3 nucleotides are TGTGCCAGCAGCTTAGTGGCAGGGGGGACCGGGGAGCTGTTTTTT. Protein sequence: CASSLVAGGTGELFF.

The chain uses TRBV28 and TRBJ2-3; TRBD2 agrees at 8 bases. The germline CDR1 and CDR2 sequences are MDHEN and SYDVKM. J was trimmed by 1 base and V by 7 bases; bases with no gene match: 7. This CDR3 comprises 15 residues. As DNA, the CDR3 is TGTGCCAGCACCAATGTCGGGGGGGGCACAGATACGCAGTATTTT. Amino acids: CASTNVGGGTDTQYF.

The V call is TRBV19, the J call TRBJ2-7; D is possibly TRBD1 (6 bases). Trimming pared 4 bases from V and 0 bases from J, leaving 19 bases between. This CDR3 has 17 amino acids. Germline CDR1 reads LNHDA; CDR2 reads SQIVND (reference sequence). The CDR3 DNA is TGTGCCAGTAGTAAGGGGTTTGGGGGCCTCAACTCCTACGAGCAGTACTTC. Translation: CASSKGFGGLNSYEQYF. The full variable domain, its missing parts supplied by reference TRBV19 and TRBJ2-7, is DGGITQSPKYLFRKEGQNVTLSCEQNLNHDAMYWYRQDPGQGLRLIYYSQIVNDFQKGDIAEGYSVSREKKESFPLTVTSAQKNPTAFYLCASSKGFGGLNSYEQYFGPGTRLTVT.

This clone showed up just a few times. The rearrangement uses TRBV11-2 and TRBJ2-2, with 11 positions matching TRBD1. V gave up 4 bases and J gave up 6 bases; unmatched junction bases: 4. The CDR3 consists of 15 residues. In germline, CDR1 is SGHAT, CDR2 FQNNGV. CDR3 residues: CASSSRTGGSGELFF. The DNA for the CDR3 is TGTGCCAGCAGCTCCCGGACAGGGGGCTCCGGGGAGCTGTTTTTT.

V gene TRBV7-9 combines with J gene TRBJ2-1; TRBD2 aligns across 9 bases. V gave up 4 bases and J gave up 7 bases; unmatched junction bases: 17. The germline V gene has CDR1 SEHNR and CDR2 FQNEAQ (reference sequence). The CDR3 covers 18 residues. The DNA of the CDR3 is TGTGCCAGCAGCTCGCTGAGGAATAGCGGGAGTAGGCGGAATGAGCAGTTCTTC. Translating it yields CASSSLRNSGSRRNEQFF.

The CDR3 loop is CASSQEMRGLAFF. CDR3 sequence (DNA): TGCGCCAGCAGCCAAGAGATGAGAGGGCTGGCTTTCTTT. The chain is built from TRBV4-1 and TRBJ1-1; D is unresolved. This CDR3 spans 13 amino acids. V was clipped by 0 bases and J by 11 bases, with 13 bases between them. Germline V gives CDR1 MGHRA, CDR2 YSYEKL.

V and J are TRBV5-1 and TRBJ2-1; 11 bases are shared with TRBD2. Germline V gene lookup returns CDR1 SGHRS and CDR2 YFSETQ. This CDR3 is 19 amino acids long. V lost 4 bases and J lost 0; bases outside the gene matches: 12. CDR3 coding DNA: TGCGCCAGCAGCGGACCCGGGACTAGCGGAACTCGCTCCTACAATGAGCAGTTCTTC. Translated: CASSGPGTSGTRSYNEQFF.

This rearrangement joins TRBV9 to TRBJ2-1, with 11 bases aligning to TRBD2. Germline V CDR1 and CDR2: SGDLS, YYNGEE. The CDR3 length is 17 residues. Germline trimming cut 3 bases from V and 4 bases from J; bases unmatched to any gene: 9. The CDR3 protein is CASSDDLAGGMYNEQFF. CDR3 nucleotides: TGTGCCAGCAGCGATGATCTAGCGGGGGGCATGTACAATGAGCAGTTCTTC. Looking up the rest from reference TRBV9 and TRBJ2-1 gives the full variable domain: DSGVTQTPKHLITATGQRVTLRCSPRSGDLSVYWYQQSLDQGLQFLIQYYNGEERAKGNILERFSAQQFPDLHSELNLSSLELGDSALYFCASSDDLAGGMYNEQFFGPGTRLTVL.

The rearrangement uses TRBV6-5 and TRBJ2-5; TRBD2 matches 7 bases. The germline V gene encodes CDR1 MNHEY and CDR2 SVGAGI. Unmatched junction bases numbered 5, after V lost 0 bases and J lost 1 base. This CDR3 spans 16 amino acids. The CDR3 DNA follows: TGTGCCAGCAGTTACTCTCCGAGGGAGGGCCAAGAGACCCAGTACTTC. Translated, it gives CASSYSPREGQETQYF.

This clone was detected a few times. The chain combines TRBV5-5 with TRBJ1-2; possible D gene TRBD1, 6 bases. Trimming pared 2 bases from V and 4 bases from J, leaving 15 bases between. The CDR3 sequence is 15 residues long. Germline assignment: CDR1 SGHKS and CDR2 YYEKEE (reference sequence). The CDR3 is CASSLGQGRAYGYTF. As DNA, the CDR3 is TGTGCCAGCAGCTTAGGGCAGGGGAGGGCCTATGGCTACACCTTC.

This clone was seen only once. The chain has TRBV11-1 and TRBJ2-3; 12 nucleotides match TRBD2. The trim removed 5 bases at V and 8 bases at J, leaving 11 bases unmatched. CDR3 length: 16 residues. The germline gives CDR1 SGHAT, CDR2 FQDESV (reference sequence). This chain's CDR3 is CASSRRPGLAGPTQYF. CDR3 sequence (DNA): TGTGCCAGCAGCCGCCGCCCCGGACTAGCGGGGCCTACGCAGTATTTT.

V and J are TRBV9 and TRBJ1-1; D gene ambiguous. The CDR3 totals 16 residues. Germline-derived CDR1 and CDR2 are SGDLS and YYNGEE. Trimming stripped 0 bases from V and 1 base from J, with 13 bases between. Written as DNA, the CDR3 is TGTGCCAGCAGCGTAGTGCCCCAAGGAGCGAACACTGAAGCTTTCTTT. Amino acid sequence: CASSVVPQGANTEAFF.

V and J are TRBV7-9 and TRBJ1-6; D ambiguous. V was clipped by 4 bases and J by 8 bases, with 18 bases between them. Germline CDR1 and CDR2: SEHNR and FQNEAQ (reference sequence). CDR3 length: 16 amino acids. CDR3: CASSSSGSAGDSPLHF. DNA of the CDR3: TGTGCCAGCAGCTCCTCCGGGTCCGCCGGGGATTCACCCCTCCACTTT.

CDR3 residues: CASRPFSEANEQFF. CDR3 bases: TGTGCCAGTAGACCCTTTAGCGAGGCCAATGAGCAGTTCTTC. The genes are TRBV19 and TRBJ2-1; possible D gene TRBD2, 5 bases. The CDR3 has 14 residues. Germline loops: CDR1 LNHDA, CDR2 SQIVND (reference sequence). V was cut by 6 bases and J by 6 bases, with 15 bases left in between.

This chain joins TRBV4-2 and TRBJ2-5; 10 bases map to TRBD2. Germline V CDR1 and CDR2: LGHNA, YNFKEQ. The J segment lost 3 bases and the V segment lost 3 bases, leaving 10 bases of the junction unmatched. The length of the CDR3 is 17 residues. The CDR3 nucleotides read TGTGCCAGCAGCCAGGATCCCCAGCTAGCGGGAGAAGAGACCCAGTACTTC. As protein: CASSQDPQLAGEETQYF.

The chain carries TRBV14 and TRBJ2-7; weak D call: TRBD1 (6 bases). Deletions cut 1 base from V and 6 bases from J, with 10 bases between. Germline CDR1 and CDR2: SGHDN and FVKESK. The CDR3 covers 13 residues. The CDR3 sequence is CASSQVWDTEQYF. DNA for the CDR3: TGTGCCAGCAGCCAAGTTTGGGACACCGAGCAGTACTTC.

This clone was detected only once. This rearrangement joins TRBV19 to TRBJ1-2; 10 nucleotides align to TRBD1. The CDR3 is 14 residues long. Losses at the gene ends were 8 bases for V and 7 bases for J; bases not matched to a gene: 10. Germline assignment: CDR1 LNHDA and CDR2 SQIVND (reference sequence). CDR3 bases: TGTGCCAGTGGCCCCGGGACAGGGGCTGTTGGCTACACCTTC. As protein: CASGPGTGAVGYTF.

The chain links TRBV7-2 to TRBJ1-2; TRBD1 aligns across 7 bases. Trimming took 4 bases from V and 6 from J; bases not matched to a gene: 11. The length of the CDR3 is 15 residues. CDR1 and CDR2 (germline): SGHTA, FQGNSA. This chain's CDR3 is CASSYLLTGLDGYTF. The CDR3 DNA sequence: TGTGCCAGCAGCTACCTTTTGACAGGGCTGGATGGCTACACCTTC.

This clone was detected only once. V usage is TRBV6-4 and J usage is TRBJ1-1, with D perhaps TRBD1 (5 bases). This CDR3 comprises 15 residues. In germline, CDR1 is MRHNA, CDR2 SNTAGT. V lost 5 bases to trimming and J lost 1 base, with 14 bases between them. CDR3 amino acids: CASSPRGTPNTEAFF. The DNA of the CDR3 is TGTGCCAGCAGTCCCCGGGGGACTCCGAACACTGAAGCTTTCTTT.

This rearrangement joins TRBV11-2 to TRBJ1-1, with TRBD1 matching 10 bases. This CDR3 has 15 residues. Trimming cost V 5 bases and J 11 bases; bases outside gene matches: 14. CDR1 and CDR2 from the germline V gene are SGHAT and FQNNGV. The CDR3, as DNA: TGTGCCAGCAGCAAATTTTCGACAGGGGGCGTAGGGGCTTTCTTT. Protein: CASSKFSTGGVGAFF.

The rearrangement joins TRBV7-2 to TRBJ1-2; 8 nucleotides match TRBD1. Germline V gives CDR1 SGHTA, CDR2 FQGNSA. V dropped 2 bases and J dropped 3; count of bases not matched to a gene: 5. The CDR3 runs 15 residues. The CDR3 is CASSLRTGLDYGYTF. Written as DNA, the CDR3 is TGTGCCAGCAGCTTAAGGACAGGGCTCGACTATGGCTACACCTTC.

The rearrangement uses TRBV30 and TRBJ1-6; no firm D call. With 2 bases removed from V and 0 bases from J, the gap between germline ends came to 11 bases. CDR1 is GTSNPN, CDR2 SVGIG, per germline (reference sequence). This CDR3 has 16 residues. The CDR3 loop is CAWSSAGSSYNSPLHF. DNA of the CDR3: TGTGCCTGGAGTTCGGCGGGGAGCTCCTATAATTCACCCCTCCACTTT. Filled out from reference TRBV30 and TRBJ1-6, the complete variable domain reads SQTIHQWPATLVQPVGSPLSLECTVEGTSNPNLYWYRQAAGRGLQLLFYSVGIGQISSEVPQNLSASRPQDRQFILSSKKLLLSDSGFYLCAWSSAGSSYNSPLHFGNGTRLTVT.